Included here is one T cell receptor (beta chain) sequence, with context. The SP2 primer and nested alpha and beta constant region primers amplified ligated cDNA in four rounds. TCRdb analysed the 5' RACE reads with MiXCR anew, one entry per CDR3 protein. This sample yields about 62,000 distinct CDR3 sequences, of which approximately 8.5% are seen a single time; 15% to 20% belongs to the top ten. These data come from a study of naive and memory T cell subsets. In germline, CDR1 is DFQATT, CDR2 SNEGSKA (reference sequence). Trimming cost V 3 bases and J 13 bases, with 13 bases left between them. The CDR3 is 11 residues long. An oligonucleotide containing a UMI was ligated to the 3' end of TCR cDNA. Whole blood, 2.5 ml, came from adult healthy volunteers. Unsorted total RNA, roughly 1 to 1000 ng, was DNase treated before reverse transcription.

The sequence came from a female donor in good health. This chain links TRBV20-1 with TRBJ2-1, with unresolved D. CDR3 DNA sequence: TGCAGTGCTAGCCCCGTAATTGAACAGTTCTTC. Amino acid sequence: CSASPVIEQFF.